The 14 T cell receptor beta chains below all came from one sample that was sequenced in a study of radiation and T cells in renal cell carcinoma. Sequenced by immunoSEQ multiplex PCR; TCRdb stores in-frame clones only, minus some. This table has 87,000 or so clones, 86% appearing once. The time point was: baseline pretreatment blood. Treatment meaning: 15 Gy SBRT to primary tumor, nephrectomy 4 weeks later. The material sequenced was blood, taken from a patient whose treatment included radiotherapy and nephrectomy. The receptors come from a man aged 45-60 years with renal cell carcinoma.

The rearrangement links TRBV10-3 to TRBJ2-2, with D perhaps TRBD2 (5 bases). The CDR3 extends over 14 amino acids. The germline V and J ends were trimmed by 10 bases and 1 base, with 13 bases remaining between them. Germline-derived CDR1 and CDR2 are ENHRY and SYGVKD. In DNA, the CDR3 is TGTGCCACTAAGGACTGGGAGAACACCGGGGAGCTGTTTTTT. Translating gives CATKDWENTGELFF.

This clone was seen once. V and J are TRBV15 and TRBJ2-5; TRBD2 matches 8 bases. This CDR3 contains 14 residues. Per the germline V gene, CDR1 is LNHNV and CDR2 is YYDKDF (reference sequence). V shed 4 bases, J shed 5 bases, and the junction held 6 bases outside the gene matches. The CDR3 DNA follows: TGTGCCACCAGCATCCGACTAGCGCCGGAGACCCAGTACTTC. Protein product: CATSIRLAPETQYF.

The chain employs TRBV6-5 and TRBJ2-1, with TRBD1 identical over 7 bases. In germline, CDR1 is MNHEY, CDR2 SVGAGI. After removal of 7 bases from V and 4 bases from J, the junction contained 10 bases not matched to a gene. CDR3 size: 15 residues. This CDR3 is CASNPGTASYNEQFF. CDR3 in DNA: TGTGCCAGCAATCCCGGGACAGCAAGTTACAATGAGCAGTTCTTC.

The CDR3 spells CASNAGSPGELFF. Written as DNA, the CDR3 is TGCGCCAGCAACGCGGGTAGCCCCGGGGAGCTGTTTTTT. This chain uses TRBV10-2 with TRBJ2-2, with a possible D match to TRBD2 (5 bases). The germline V gene has CDR1 WSHSY and CDR2 SAAADI. Trimming cost V 7 bases and J 6 bases, with 12 bases left between them. The CDR3 is 13 residues long.

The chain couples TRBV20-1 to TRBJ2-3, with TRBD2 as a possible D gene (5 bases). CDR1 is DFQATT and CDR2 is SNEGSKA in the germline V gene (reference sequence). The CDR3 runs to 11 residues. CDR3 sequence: CIAGVTDTQYF. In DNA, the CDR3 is TGCATCGCGGGTGTCACAGATACGCAGTATTTT.

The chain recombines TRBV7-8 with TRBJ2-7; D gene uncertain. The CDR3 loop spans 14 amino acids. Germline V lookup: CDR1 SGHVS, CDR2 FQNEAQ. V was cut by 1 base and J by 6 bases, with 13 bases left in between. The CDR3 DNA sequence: TGTGCCAGCAGCTTAGATAGGATTGGCGGCGAGCAGTACTTC. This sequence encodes CASSLDRIGGEQYF.

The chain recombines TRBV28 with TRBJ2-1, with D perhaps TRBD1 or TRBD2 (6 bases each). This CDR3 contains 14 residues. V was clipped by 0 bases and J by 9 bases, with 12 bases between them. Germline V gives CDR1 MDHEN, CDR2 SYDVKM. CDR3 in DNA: TGTGCCAGCAGTTTATGGGGGGCCGGGGGTGAGCAGTTCTTC. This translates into CASSLWGAGGEQFF.

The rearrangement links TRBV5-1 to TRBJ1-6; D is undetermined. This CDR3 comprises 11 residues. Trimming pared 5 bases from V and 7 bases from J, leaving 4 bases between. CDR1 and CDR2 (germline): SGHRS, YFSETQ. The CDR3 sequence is CASRENSPLHF. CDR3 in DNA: TGCGCCAGCAGAGAAAATTCACCCCTCCACTTT. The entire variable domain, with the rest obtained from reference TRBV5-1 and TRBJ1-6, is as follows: KAGVTQTPRYLIKTRGQQVTLSCSPISGHRSVSWYQQTPGQGLQFLFEYFSETQRNKGNFPGRFSGRQFSNSRSEMNVSTLELGDSALYLCASRENSPLHFGNGTRLTVT.

CDR3 region: CASTRLQGAEQYF. The CDR3 DNA reads TGTGCCAGCACCCGACTACAGGGAGCCGAGCAGTACTTC. The gene calls are TRBV28 and TRBJ2-7, with a tentative D call TRBD1 (6 bases). CDR3 length: 13 amino acids. The V gene's germline CDR1 is MDHEN and CDR2 SYDVKM. V was pared by 7 bases and J by 6 bases, with 16 bases between.

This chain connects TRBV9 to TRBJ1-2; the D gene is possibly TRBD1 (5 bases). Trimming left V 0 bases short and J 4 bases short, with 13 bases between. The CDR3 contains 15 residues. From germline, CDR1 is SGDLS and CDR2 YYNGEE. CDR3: CASSVDIGAGYGYTF. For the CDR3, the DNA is TGTGCCAGCAGCGTAGATATTGGGGCCGGCTATGGCTACACCTTC.

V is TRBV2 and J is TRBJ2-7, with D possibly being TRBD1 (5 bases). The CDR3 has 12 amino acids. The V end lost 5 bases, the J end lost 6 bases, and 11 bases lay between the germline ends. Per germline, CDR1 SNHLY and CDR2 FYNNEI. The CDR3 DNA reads TGTGCCAGCAGTCCTCAGGGTTTCGAGCAGTACTTC. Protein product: CASSPQGFEQYF. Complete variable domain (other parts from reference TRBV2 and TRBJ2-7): EPEVTQTPSHQVTQMGQEVILRCVPISNHLYFYWYRQILGQKVEFLVSFYNNEISEKSEIFDDQFSVERPDGSNFTLKIRSTKLEDSAMYFCASSPQGFEQYFGPGTRLTVT.

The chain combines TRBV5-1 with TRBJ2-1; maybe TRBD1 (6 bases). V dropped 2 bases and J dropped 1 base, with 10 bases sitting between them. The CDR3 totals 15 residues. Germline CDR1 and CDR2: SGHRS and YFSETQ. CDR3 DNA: TGCGCCAGCAGCTTAATAGGGGGTTCCTACAATGAGCAGTTCTTC. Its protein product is CASSLIGGSYNEQFF. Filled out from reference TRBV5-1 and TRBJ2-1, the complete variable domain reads KAGVTQTPRYLIKTRGQQVTLSCSPISGHRSVSWYQQTPGQGLQFLFEYFSETQRNKGNFPGRFSGRQFSNSRSEMNVSTLELGDSALYLCASSLIGGSYNEQFFGPGTRLTVL.

The CDR3 coding sequence is TGTGCCAGCAGTGACCGGGGTTACGAGCAGTACTTC. Amino acid sequence: CASSDRGYEQYF. The J gene is TRBJ2-7, the V gene TRBV27; D is perhaps TRBD2 (5 bases). Trimming removed 5 bases from V and 4 bases from J, with 9 bases in between. Germline CDR1 is MNHEY and CDR2 is SMNVEV (reference sequence). The CDR3 sequence is 12 residues long.

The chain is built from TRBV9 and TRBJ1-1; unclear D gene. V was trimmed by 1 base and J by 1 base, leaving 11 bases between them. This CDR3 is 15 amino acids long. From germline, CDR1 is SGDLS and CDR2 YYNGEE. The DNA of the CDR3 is TGTGCCAGCAGCGTAACCGTCCTCTCGAACACTGAAGCTTTCTTT. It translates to CASSVTVLSNTEAFF.